Listed below are T cell receptor beta chains from one sample, sequenced in a study of T cell changes during pregnancy in multiple sclerosis. Sequencing used immunoSEQ multiplex PCR; TCRdb keeps in-frame clones, though not all of them. The sample lists 35,000 to 45,000 clones, around nine tenths occurring once. The source material was peripheral blood, sampled before pregnancy. All receptors come from a female donor with multiple sclerosis, enrolled in a pregnancy study. Each CDR3 is given with its conserved first and last residue. D genes are given only for firm matches. Clone size is given for some rows only: seen once, a few or many times, or a class if the clone is expanded.

v_call	clone_size	j_call	d_call	cdr3_aa	cdr3_nt
TRBV5-1	.	TRBJ2-7	.	CASSSSPGHLSYEQYF	TGCGCCAGCAGCTCATCCCCCGGACACCTCTCCTACGAGCAGTACTTC
TRBV19	once	TRBJ2-1	TRBD1	CASSIDGQGPGEQFF	TGTGCCAGTAGTATAGATGGACAGGGTCCTGGTGAGCAGTTCTTC
TRBV10-1	once	TRBJ2-1	.	CASSEEVTNEQFF	TGCGCCAGCAGTGAGGAGGTTACCAATGAGCAGTTCTTC
TRBV7-3	.	TRBJ2-1	.	CASSFRDSGEQFF	TGTGCCAGCAGCTTCCGGGACTCGGGTGAGCAGTTCTTC
TRBV2	.	TRBJ2-7	TRBD1	CASRGGQVAYEQYF	TGTGCCAGCAGGGGGGGACAGGTGGCCTACGAGCAGTACTTC
TRBV28	.	TRBJ1-3	TRBD1	CASTTTGVGNTIYF	TGTGCCAGCACCACGACAGGGGTTGGAAACACCATATATTTT
TRBV29-1	.	TRBJ2-1	.	CSVEEKYAGHEQFF	TGCAGCGTTGAAGAGAAGTACGCCGGTCATGAGCAGTTCTTC
TRBV7-7	.	TRBJ2-2	.	CASKGGGRVDTGELFF	TGTGCTAGCAAAGGTGGTGGCAGGGTCGACACCGGGGAGCTGTTTTTT
TRBV19	.	TRBJ2-1	.	CASSPRRPTHNEQFF	TGTGCCAGTAGTCCTAGGAGGCCCACCCACAATGAGCAGTTCTTC
TRBV2	.	TRBJ2-5	.	CASSEGLVETQYF	TGTGCCAGCAGTGAGGGGCTCGTAGAGACCCAGTACTTC
TRBV6-5	.	TRBJ2-2	.	CASSYGSGSGELFF	TGTGCCAGCAGTTACGGTTCAGGGTCCGGGGAGCTGTTTTTT
TRBV6-1	.	TRBJ2-5	TRBD2	CASSGLAGGGETQYF	TGTGCCAGCAGTGGACTAGCGGGAGGGGGGGAGACCCAGTACTTC
TRBV5-1	.	TRBJ2-3	.	CASSFSQGDTQYF	TGCGCCAGCAGCTTTAGTCAGGGAGATACGCAGTATTTT
TRBV19	.	TRBJ1-1	.	CASSARHLLNTEAFF	TGTGCCAGTAGTGCCCGACACCTCCTGAACACTGAAGCTTTCTTT
TRBV27	once	TRBJ2-2	.	CASSLYSIGELFF	TGTGCCAGCAGTTTATACAGTATCGGGGAGCTGTTTTTT
TRBV6-1	few	TRBJ2-7	.	CASQPRSGFYEQYF	TGTGCCAGTCAACCACGGTCAGGGTTCTACGAGCAGTACTTC
TRBV27	once	TRBJ2-2	TRBD1	CASSGTGTGRTGELFF	TGTGCCAGCAGTGGGACCGGGACAGGGAGGACCGGGGAGCTGTTTTTT
TRBV19	.	TRBJ1-2	.	CASSMLTPTRIYGYTF	TGTGCCAGTAGTATGTTGACTCCGACTCGTATCTATGGCTACACCTTC
TRBV10-2	.	TRBJ1-4	TRBD1	CASSAGTGAGANEKLFF	TGCGCCAGCAGTGCAGGGACAGGGGCGGGCGCTAATGAAAAACTGTTTTTT
TRBV6-6	.	TRBJ2-7	TRBD2	CASTKAGAYYEQYF	TGTGCCAGCACCAAAGCGGGAGCCTACTACGAGCAGTACTTC
TRBV6-5	.	TRBJ1-3	.	CASSYGGRPGNTIYF	TGTGCCAGCAGTTACGGGGGGAGACCTGGAAACACCATATATTTT
TRBV27	.	TRBJ1-6	TRBD1	CASSSTDRVNSPLHF	TGTGCCAGCAGTTCGACCGACAGGGTAAATTCACCCCTCCACTTT
TRBV19	.	TRBJ1-5	TRBD1	CASRAGQGTNQPQHF	TGTGCCAGTAGAGCCGGACAGGGGACAAATCAGCCCCAGCATTTT
TRBV7-9	.	TRBJ1-4	TRBD1	CASSLVPGGASNEKLFF	TGTGCCAGCAGCTTAGTTCCAGGGGGAGCCTCTAATGAAAAACTGTTTTTT
TRBV9	.	TRBJ1-4	.	CASSVVAGEKLFF	TGTGCCAGCAGCGTAGTAGCTGGGGAAAAACTGTTTTTT
TRBV11-2	.	TRBJ2-2	TRBD2	CASSLAGGSHLNTGELFF	TGTGCCAGCAGCTTAGCGGGCGGGAGTCATCTGAACACCGGGGAGCTGTTTTTT
TRBV21-1	once	TRBJ2-1	.	CASSPLERESSYNEQFF	TGTGCCAGCAGCCCTCTAGAGAGGGAGAGCTCCTACAATGAGCAGTTCTTC
TRBV6-5	.	TRBJ2-7	TRBD1	CASSYLGTGKDEQYF	TGTGCCAGCAGTTACTTAGGGACAGGGAAGGACGAGCAGTACTTC
TRBV4-2	.	TRBJ1-2	.	CASSQGQDLGYTF	TGTGCCAGCAGCCAGGGTCAGGATCTTGGCTACACCTTC
TRBV5-4	.	TRBJ2-3	TRBD2	CASSLAGTISTDTQYF	TGTGCCAGCAGCTTGGCGGGGACTATAAGCACAGATACGCAGTATTTT
TRBV5-4	.	TRBJ1-3	TRBD1	CASSGTGSGNTIYF	TGTGCCAGCAGCGGGACAGGCTCTGGAAACACCATATATTTT
TRBV6-5	.	TRBJ2-5	.	CASSYVGGLETQYF	TGTGCCAGCAGTTACGTCGGCGGGTTGGAGACCCAGTACTTC
TRBV9	.	TRBJ2-3	TRBD2	CASSAGLAGGSDTQYF	TGTGCCAGCAGCGCCGGCCTAGCGGGAGGGTCAGATACGCAGTATTTT
TRBV11-3	.	TRBJ2-2	.	CASSLHPGKGTGELFF	TGTGCCAGCAGCCTCCACCCGGGGAAGGGCACCGGGGAGCTGTTTTTT
TRBV5-1	.	TRBJ1-1	.	CASSLDRPNTEAFF	TGCGCCAGCAGTTTGGACAGACCGAACACTGAAGCTTTCTTT
TRBV6-1	.	TRBJ2-3	TRBD1	CASSEAPGTGGDTQYF	TGTGCCAGCAGTGAAGCCCCCGGGACAGGGGGAGATACGCAGTATTTT